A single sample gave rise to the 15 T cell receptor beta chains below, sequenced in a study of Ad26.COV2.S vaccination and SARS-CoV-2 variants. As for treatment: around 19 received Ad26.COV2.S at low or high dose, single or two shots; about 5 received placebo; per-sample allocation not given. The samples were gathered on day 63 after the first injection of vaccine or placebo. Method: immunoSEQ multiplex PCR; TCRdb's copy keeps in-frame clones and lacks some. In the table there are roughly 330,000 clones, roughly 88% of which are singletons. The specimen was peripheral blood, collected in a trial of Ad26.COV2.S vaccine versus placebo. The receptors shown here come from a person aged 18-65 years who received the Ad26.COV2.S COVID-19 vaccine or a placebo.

The chain's CDR3 is CASSLEDRAGYGYTF. CDR3 bases: TGTGCCAGCAGCTTAGAGGACAGGGCTGGCTATGGCTACACCTTC. The V gene is TRBV11-2, the J gene TRBJ1-2; 8 nucleotides line up with TRBD1. J was trimmed by 4 bases and V by 0 bases; bases with no gene match: 4. Germline V gives CDR1 SGHAT, CDR2 FQNNGV. The CDR3 is 15 amino acids.

Here the CDR3 DNA reads TGTGCCAGCTCACCGAACTCGAGCCTAGCCAAAAACATTCAGTACTTC. It yields the protein CASSPNSSLAKNIQYF. The chain couples TRBV18 to TRBJ2-4, with D unresolved. There are 16 residues in the CDR3. Per the germline V gene, CDR1 is KGHSH and CDR2 is LQKENI. Trimming pared 3 bases from V and 0 bases from J, leaving 12 bases between.

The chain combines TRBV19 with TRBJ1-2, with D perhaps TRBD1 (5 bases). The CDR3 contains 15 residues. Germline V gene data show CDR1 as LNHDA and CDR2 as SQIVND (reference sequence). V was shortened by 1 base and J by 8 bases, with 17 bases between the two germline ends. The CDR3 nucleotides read TGTGCCAGTAGTATAGTTGGGTCTCGGGACTTCGGCTACACCTTC. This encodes CASSIVGSRDFGYTF.

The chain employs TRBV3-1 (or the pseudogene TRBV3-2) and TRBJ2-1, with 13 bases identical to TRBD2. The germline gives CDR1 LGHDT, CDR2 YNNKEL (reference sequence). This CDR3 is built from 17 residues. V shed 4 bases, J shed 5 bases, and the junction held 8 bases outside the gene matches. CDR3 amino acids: CASSPQLAGGPNNEQFF. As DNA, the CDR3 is TGTGCCAGCAGCCCCCAACTAGCGGGAGGGCCGAACAATGAGCAGTTCTTC.

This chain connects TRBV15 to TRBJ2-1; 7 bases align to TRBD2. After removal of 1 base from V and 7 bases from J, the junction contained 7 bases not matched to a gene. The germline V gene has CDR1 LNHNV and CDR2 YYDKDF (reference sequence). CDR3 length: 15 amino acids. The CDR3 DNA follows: TGTGCCACCAGCAGAGGCGGGAGCCGGAAGAATGAGCAGTTCTTC. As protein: CATSRGGSRKNEQFF.

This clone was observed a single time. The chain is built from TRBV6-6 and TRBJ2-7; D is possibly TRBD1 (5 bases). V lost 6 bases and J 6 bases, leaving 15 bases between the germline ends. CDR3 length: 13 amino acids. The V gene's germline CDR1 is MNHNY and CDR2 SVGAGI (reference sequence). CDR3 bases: TGTGCCAGCAGCCTACCCGGACAAACCGAGCAGTACTTC. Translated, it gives CASSLPGQTEQYF.

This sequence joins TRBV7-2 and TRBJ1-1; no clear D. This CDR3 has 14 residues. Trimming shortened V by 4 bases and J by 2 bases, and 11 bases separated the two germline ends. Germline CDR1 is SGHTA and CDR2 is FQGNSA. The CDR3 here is CASSSTQINTEAFF. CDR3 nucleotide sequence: TGTGCCAGCAGCTCCACCCAGATTAACACTGAAGCTTTCTTT.

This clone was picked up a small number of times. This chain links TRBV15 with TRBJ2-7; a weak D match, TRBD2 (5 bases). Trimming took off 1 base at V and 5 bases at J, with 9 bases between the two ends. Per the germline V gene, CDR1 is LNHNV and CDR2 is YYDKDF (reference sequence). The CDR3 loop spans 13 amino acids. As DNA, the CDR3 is TGTGCCACCAGCAGAGGCGGTAGCGACGAGCAGTACTTC. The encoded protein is CATSRGGSDEQYF. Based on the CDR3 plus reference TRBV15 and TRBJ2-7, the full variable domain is DAMVIQNPRYQVTQFGKPVTLSCSQTLNHNVMYWYQQKSSQAPKLLFHYYDKDFNNEADTPDNFQSRRPNTSFCFLDIRSPGLGDTAMYLCATSRGGSDEQYFGPGTRLTVT.

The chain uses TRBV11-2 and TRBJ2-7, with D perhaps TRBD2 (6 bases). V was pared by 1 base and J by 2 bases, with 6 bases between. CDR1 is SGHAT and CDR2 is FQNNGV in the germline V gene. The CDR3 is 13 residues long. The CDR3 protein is CASSLGLAYEQYV. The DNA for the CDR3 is TGTGCCAGCAGCTTAGGACTAGCCTACGAGCAGTACGTC.

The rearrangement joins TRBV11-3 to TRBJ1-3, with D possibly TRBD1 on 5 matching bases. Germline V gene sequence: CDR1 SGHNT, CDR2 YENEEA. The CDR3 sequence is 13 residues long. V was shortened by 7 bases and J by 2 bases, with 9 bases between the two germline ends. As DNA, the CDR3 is TGTGCCAGCACCGCGGGGCCTGGAAACACCATATATTTT. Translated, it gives CASTAGPGNTIYF.

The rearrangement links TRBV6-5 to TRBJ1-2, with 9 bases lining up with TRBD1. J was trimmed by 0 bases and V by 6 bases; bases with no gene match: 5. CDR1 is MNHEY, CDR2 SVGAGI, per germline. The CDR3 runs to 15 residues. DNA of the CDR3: TGTGCCAGCAGACTAAGACAGGGGGCTAACTATGGCTACACCTTC. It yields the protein CASRLRQGANYGYTF.

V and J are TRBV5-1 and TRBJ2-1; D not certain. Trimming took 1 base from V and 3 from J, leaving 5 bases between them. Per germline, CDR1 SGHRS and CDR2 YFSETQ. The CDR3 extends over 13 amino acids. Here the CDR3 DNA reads TGCGCCAGCAGCTTGCCTGGCTACAATGAGCAGTTCTTC. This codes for CASSLPGYNEQFF.

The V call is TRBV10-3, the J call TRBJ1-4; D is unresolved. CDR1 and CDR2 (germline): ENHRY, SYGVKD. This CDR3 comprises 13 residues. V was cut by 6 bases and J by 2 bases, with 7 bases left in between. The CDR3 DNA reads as TGTGCCATCAGGGCAAGGACTAATGAAAAACTGTTTTTT. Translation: CAIRARTNEKLFF.

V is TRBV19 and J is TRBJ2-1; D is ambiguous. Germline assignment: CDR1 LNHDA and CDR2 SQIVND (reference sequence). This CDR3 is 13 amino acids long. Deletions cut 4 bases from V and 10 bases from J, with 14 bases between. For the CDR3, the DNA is TGTGCCAGTAGTACCCGAGGTGCGAGAGAGCAGTTCTTC. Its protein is CASSTRGAREQFF. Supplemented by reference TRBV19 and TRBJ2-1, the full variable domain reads DGGITQSPKYLFRKEGQNVTLSCEQNLNHDAMYWYRQDPGQGLRLIYYSQIVNDFQKGDIAEGYSVSREKKESFPLTVTSAQKNPTAFYLCASSTRGAREQFFGPGTRLTVL.

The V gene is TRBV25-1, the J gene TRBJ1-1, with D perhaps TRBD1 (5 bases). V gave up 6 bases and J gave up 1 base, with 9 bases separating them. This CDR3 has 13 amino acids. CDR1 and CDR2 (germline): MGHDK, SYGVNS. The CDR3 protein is CASSPDTNTEAFF. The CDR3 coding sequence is TGTGCCAGCAGCCCGGACACGAACACTGAAGCTTTCTTT.